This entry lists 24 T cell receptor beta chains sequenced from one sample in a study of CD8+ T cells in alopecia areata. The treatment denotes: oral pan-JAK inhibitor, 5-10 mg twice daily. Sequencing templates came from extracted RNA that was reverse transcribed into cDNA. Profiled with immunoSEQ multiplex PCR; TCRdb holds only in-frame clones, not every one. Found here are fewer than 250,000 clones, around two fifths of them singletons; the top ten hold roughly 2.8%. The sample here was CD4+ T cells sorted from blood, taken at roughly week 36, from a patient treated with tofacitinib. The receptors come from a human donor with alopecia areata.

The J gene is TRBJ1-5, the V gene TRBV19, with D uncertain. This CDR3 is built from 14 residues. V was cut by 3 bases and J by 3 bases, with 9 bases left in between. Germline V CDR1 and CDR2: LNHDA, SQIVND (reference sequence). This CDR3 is CASSISYPNQPQHF. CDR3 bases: TGTGCCAGTAGTATCTCGTACCCCAATCAGCCCCAGCATTTT.

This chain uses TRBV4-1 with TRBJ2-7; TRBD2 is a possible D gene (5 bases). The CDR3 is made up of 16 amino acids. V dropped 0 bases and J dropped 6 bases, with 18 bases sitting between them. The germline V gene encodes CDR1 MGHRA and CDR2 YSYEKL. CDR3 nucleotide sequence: TGCGCCAGCAGCCAAGACACGGGTCTAGCAGTATGCGAGCAGTACTTC. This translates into CASSQDTGLAVCEQYF.

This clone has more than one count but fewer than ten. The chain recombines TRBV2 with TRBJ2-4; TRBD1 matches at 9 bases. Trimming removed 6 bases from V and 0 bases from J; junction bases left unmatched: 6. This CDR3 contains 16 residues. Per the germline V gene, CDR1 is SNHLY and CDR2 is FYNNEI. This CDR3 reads CASSPGQGRAKNIQYF. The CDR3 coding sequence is TGTGCCAGCAGCCCGGGACAGGGACGAGCCAAAAACATTCAGTACTTC.

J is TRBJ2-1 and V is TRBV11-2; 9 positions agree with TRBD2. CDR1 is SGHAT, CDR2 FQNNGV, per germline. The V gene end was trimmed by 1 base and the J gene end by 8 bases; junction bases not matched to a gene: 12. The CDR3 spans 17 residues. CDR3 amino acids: CASSLGAGGLVADEQFF. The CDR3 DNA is TGTGCCAGCAGCTTAGGAGCGGGAGGCCTAGTGGCCGATGAGCAGTTCTTC. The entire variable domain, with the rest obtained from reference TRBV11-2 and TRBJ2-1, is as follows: EAGVAQSPRYKIIEKRQSVAFWCNPISGHATLYWYQQILGQGPKLLIQFQNNGVVDDSQLPKDRFSAERLKGVDSTLKIQPAKLEDSAVYLCASSLGAGGLVADEQFFGPGTRLTVL.

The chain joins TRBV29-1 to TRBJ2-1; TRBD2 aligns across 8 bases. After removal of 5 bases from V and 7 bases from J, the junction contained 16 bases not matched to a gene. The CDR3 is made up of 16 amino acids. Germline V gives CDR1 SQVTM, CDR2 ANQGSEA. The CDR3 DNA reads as TGCAGCGTTAATGGTCACAGCGGGAGTTCCCTAAATGAGCAGTTCTTC. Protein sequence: CSVNGHSGSSLNEQFF.

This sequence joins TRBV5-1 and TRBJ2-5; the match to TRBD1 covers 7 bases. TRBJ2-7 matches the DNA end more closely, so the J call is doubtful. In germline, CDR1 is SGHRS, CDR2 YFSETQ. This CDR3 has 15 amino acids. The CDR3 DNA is TGCGCCAGCAGCTTGGGACAGGGCACTTGGTACGAGCAGTACTTC. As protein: CASSLGQGTWYEQYF.

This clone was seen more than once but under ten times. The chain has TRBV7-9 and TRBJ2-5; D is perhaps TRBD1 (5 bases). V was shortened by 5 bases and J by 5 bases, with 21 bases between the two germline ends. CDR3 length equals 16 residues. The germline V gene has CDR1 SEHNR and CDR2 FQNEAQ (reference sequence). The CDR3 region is CASSPPRRTQEETQYF. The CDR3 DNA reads TGTGCCAGCAGCCCCCCTCGACGGACACAAGAGGAGACCCAGTACTTC.

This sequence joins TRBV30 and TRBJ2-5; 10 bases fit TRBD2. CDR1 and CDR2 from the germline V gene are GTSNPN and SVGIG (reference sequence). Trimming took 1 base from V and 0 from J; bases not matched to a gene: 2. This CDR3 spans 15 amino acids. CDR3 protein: CAWSGGLADQETQYF. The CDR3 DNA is TGTGCCTGGAGTGGAGGACTAGCGGACCAAGAGACCCAGTACTTC.

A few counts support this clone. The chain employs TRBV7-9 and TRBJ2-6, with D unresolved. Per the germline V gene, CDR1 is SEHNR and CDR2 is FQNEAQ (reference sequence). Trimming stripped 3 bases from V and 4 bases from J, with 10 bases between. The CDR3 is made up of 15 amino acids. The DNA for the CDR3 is TGTGCCAGCAGCTTCAGTGCTCTGGGGGCCAACGTCCTGACTTTC. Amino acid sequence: CASSFSALGANVLTF.

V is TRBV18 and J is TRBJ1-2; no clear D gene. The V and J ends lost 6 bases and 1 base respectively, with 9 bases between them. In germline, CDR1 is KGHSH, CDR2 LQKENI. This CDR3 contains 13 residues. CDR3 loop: CASSGVVNYGYTF. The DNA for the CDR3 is TGTGCCAGCTCCGGCGTGGTTAACTATGGCTACACCTTC.

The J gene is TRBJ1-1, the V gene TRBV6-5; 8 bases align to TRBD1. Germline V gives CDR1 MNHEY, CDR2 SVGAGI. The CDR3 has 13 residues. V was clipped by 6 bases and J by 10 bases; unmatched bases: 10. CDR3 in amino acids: CASSDGTGRSAFF. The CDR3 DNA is TGTGCCAGCAGCGATGGGACAGGTCGGTCAGCTTTCTTT.

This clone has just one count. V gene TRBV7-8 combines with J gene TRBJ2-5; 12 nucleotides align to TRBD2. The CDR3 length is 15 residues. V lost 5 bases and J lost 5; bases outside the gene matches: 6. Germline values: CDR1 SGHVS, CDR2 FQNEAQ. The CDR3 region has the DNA TGTGCCAGCAGCCCGACTAGCGGGAGCTCGGAGACCCAGTACTTC. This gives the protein CASSPTSGSSETQYF.

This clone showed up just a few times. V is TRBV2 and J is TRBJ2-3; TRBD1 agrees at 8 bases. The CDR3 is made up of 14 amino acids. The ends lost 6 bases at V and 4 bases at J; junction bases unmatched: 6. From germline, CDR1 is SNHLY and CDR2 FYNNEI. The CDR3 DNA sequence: TGTGCCAGCAGGGCAGGACAGGGTCCAGATACGCAGTATTTT. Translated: CASRAGQGPDTQYF. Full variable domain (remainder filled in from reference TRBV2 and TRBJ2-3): EPEVTQTPSHQVTQMGQEVILRCVPISNHLYFYWYRQILGQKVEFLVSFYNNEISEKSEIFDDQFSVERPDGSNFTLKIRSTKLEDSAMYFCASRAGQGPDTQYFGPGTRLTVL.

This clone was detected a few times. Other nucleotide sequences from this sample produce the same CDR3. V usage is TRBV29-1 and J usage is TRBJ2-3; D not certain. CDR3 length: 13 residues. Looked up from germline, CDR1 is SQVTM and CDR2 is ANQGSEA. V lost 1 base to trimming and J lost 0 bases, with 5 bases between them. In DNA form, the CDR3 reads TGCAGCGTTGAAGGGGGAAGCACAGATACGCAGTATTTT. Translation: CSVEGGSTDTQYF.

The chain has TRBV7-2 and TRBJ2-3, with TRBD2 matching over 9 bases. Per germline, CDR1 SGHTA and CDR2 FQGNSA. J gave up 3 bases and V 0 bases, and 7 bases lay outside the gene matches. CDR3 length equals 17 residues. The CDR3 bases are TGTGCCAGCAGCTTAGCAATGGCGGGAGGGGGGACAGATACGCAGTATTTT. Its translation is CASSLAMAGGGTDTQYF. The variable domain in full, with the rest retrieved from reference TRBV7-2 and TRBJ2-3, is GAGVSQSPSNKVTEKGKDVELRCDPISGHTALYWYRQSLGQGLEFLIYFQGNSAPDKSGLPSDRFSAERTGGSVSTLTIQRTQQEDSAVYLCASSLAMAGGGTDTQYFGPGTRLTVL.

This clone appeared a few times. CDR3 nucleotides: TGTGCCAGCAGCAGGACCTTGGGTTCCTACGAGCAGTACTTC. The encoded protein is CASSRTLGSYEQYF. The chain recombines TRBV21-1 with TRBJ2-7. TRBV21-1 corresponds to a pseudogene. The CDR3 runs 14 residues.

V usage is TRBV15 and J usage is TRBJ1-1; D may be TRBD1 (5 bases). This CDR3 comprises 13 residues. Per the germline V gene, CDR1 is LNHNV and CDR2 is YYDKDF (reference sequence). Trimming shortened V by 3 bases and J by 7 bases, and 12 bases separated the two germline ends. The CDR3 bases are TGTGCCACCAGCAGCGGTCGAAGGGGTGAAGCTTTCTTT. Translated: CATSSGRRGEAFF.

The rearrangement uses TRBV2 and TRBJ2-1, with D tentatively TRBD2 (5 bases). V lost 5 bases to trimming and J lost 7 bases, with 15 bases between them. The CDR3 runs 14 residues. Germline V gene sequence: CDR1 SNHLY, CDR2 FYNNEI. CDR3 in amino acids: CASSNEGPHNEQFF. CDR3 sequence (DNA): TGTGCCAGCAGTAATGAGGGCCCCCATAATGAGCAGTTCTTC.

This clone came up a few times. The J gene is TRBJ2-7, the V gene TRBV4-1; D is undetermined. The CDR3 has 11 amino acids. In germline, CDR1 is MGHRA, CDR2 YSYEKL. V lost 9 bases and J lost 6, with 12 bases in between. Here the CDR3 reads CARRRPVEQYF. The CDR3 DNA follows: TGCGCCAGGAGACGCCCCGTCGAGCAGTACTTC.

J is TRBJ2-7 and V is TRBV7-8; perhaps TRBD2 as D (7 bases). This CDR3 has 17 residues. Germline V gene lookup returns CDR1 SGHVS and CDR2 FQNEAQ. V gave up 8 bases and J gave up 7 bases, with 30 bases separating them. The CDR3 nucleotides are TGTGCCAGCCGCCGAATAGGGGGAGGGCCTTTCTCGGAGGAGCAGTACTTC. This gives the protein CASRRIGGGPFSEEQYF.

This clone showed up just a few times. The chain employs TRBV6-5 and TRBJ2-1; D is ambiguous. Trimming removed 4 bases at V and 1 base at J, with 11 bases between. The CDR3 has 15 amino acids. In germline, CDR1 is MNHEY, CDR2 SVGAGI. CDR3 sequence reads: CASSSIHQSYNEQFF. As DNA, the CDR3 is TGTGCCAGCAGTTCAATACACCAATCCTACAATGAGCAGTTCTTC.

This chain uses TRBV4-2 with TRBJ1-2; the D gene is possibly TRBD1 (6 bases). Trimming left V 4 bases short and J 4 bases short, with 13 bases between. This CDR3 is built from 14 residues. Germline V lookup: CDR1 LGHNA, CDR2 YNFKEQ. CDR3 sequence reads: CASSPRQVGYGYTF. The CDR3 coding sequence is TGTGCCAGCAGCCCGAGACAGGTTGGCTATGGCTACACCTTC.

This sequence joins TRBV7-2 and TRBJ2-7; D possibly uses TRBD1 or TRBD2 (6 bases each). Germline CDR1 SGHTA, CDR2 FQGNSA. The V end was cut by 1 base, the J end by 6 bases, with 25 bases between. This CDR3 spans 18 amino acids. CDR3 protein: CASSLVMGTGAARGEQYF. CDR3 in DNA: TGTGCCAGCAGCTTAGTAATGGGCACGGGGGCCGCCAGGGGCGAGCAGTACTTC.

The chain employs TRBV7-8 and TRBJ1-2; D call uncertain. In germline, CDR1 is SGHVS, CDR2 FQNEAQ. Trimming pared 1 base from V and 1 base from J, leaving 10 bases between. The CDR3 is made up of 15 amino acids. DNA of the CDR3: TGTGCCAGCAGCTTAGGCGGGGAGAGTAACTATGGCTACACCTTC. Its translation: CASSLGGESNYGYTF.